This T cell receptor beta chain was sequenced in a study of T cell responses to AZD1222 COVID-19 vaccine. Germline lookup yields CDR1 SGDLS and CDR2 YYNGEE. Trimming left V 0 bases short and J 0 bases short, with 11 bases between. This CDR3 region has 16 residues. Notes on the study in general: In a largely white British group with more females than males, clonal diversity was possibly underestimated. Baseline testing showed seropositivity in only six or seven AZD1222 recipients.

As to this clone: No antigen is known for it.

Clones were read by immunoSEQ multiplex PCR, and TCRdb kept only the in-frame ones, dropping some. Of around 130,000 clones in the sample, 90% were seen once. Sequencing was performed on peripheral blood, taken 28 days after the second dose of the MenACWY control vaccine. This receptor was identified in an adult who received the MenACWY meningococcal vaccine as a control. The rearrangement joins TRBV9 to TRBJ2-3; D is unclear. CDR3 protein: CASSVEGTSSTDTQYF. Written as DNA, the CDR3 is TGTGCCAGCAGCGTAGAAGGAACCTCTAGCACAGATACGCAGTATTTT.